The clone carrying this T cell receptor (beta chain) was picked up one time. This specimen comes from a study of blood T cell repertoires in COVID-19. The V gene's germline CDR1 is SNHLY and CDR2 FYNNEI. The V gene end was trimmed by 11 bases and the J gene end by 5 bases; junction bases not matched to a gene: 13. The CDR3 loop spans 15 amino acids. This table comes from immunoSEQ multiplex PCR, and its TCRdb copy is limited to in-frame clones, with some not included. The sample consists of some 300,000 clones, 85% to 90% of them appearing once. The chain carries TRBV2 and TRBJ2-5; 11 positions match TRBD2. The sample consisted of PBMCs or T cells enriched from blood (not recorded which). The origin of this receptor is a man aged 25-40 years who had recovered from COVID-19. CDR3 in amino acids: CASSRIAGGQETQYF. DNA of the CDR3: TGTGCCTCATCCCGTATAGCGGGGGGGCAGGAGACCCAGTACTTC.